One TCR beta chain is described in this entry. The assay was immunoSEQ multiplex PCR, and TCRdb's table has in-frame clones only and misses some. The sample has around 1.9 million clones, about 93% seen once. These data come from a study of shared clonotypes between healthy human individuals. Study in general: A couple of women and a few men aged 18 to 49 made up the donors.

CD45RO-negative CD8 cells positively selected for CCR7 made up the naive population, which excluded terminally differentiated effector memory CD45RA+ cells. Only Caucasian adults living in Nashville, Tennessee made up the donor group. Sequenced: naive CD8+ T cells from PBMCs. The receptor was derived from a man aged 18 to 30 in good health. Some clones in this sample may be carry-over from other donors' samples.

CDR3 in amino acids: CASSQTGGYSYEQYF. Here the CDR3 DNA reads TGTGCCAGCAGTCAGACAGGGGGGTATTCCTACGAGCAGTACTTC. The rearrangement joins TRBV6-6 to TRBJ2-7; 9 bases line up with TRBD1. The CDR3 consists of 15 residues. J lost 1 base, V lost 5 bases, and 6 bases had no gene match. Per the germline V gene, CDR1 is MNHNY and CDR2 is SVGAGI (reference sequence).